The clone carrying this TCR beta chain was found a few times. The antigen is not known. TCRdb called the 5' RACE reads again in MiXCR, with one record for every CDR3 protein. The table has about 800,000 distinct CDR3 sequences, approximately 10% seen once. The sample belongs to a study of CD8 T cells in ankylosing spondylitis. The CDR3 extends over 12 amino acids. CDR1 is SGHNT and CDR2 is YENEEA in the germline V gene. Trimming shortened V by 6 bases and J by 8 bases, and 10 bases separated the two germline ends. Points from the study as a whole: Blood of patients with ankylosing spondylitis appeared to be characterized by a TCR beta motif of several highly homologous variants.

Specimen: blood, either unsorted or a sorted T cell fraction (not recorded which). This sequence joins TRBV11-3 and TRBJ2-2; unclear D gene. The sequence was obtained from a male donor with ankylosing spondylitis. The CDR3 DNA reads as TGTGCCAGCAGGAGTGGGGTAGGGGAGCTGTTTTTT. This translates into CASRSGVGELFF.